This TCR beta chain was observed in a study of blood T cell repertoires in COVID-19. Study at large: Italy, Spain and the United States were the sources of the convalescent and acute COVID-19 samples. From T cells, B-cell-depleted T cells, or PBMCs came the material, which was cDNA or gDNA.

Methods used by the authors: Amplification from reference gene primers served as the basis for estimated nucleated cell counts. Method: immunoSEQ multiplex PCR; TCRdb's copy keeps in-frame clones and lacks some. The V and J calls and clone size are taken from that table; D and trimming were inferred from the DNA. The sample yields some 150,000 clones, around 86% seen once. V shed 8 bases and J shed 4 bases, with 20 bases lying between them. Germline values: CDR1 MNHEY, CDR2 SVGAGI. This CDR3 spans 15 amino acids. V and J are TRBV6-5 and TRBJ1-2; D not resolved. The receptor was derived from a woman aged 80 or over in a cohort sampled during active or convalescent COVID-19. Sample: peripheral blood. The chain's CDR3 is CASVPGVLLIYGYTF. As DNA, the CDR3 is TGTGCCAGCGTACCCGGCGTCTTACTAATCTATGGCTACACCTTC.